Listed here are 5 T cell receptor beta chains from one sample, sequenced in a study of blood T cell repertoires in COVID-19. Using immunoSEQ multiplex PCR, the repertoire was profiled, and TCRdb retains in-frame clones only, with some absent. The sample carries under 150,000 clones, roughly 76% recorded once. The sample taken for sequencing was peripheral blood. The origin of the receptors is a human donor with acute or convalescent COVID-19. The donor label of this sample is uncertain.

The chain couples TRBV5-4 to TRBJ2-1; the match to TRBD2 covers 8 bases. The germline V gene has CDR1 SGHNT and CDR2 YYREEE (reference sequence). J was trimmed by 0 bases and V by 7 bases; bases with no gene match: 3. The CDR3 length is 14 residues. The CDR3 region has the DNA TGTGCCAGCCGCGGGGGGAGCTCCTACAATGAGCAGTTCTTC. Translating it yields CASRGGSSYNEQFF.

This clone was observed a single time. CDR3 region: CASSLSAQGRYGYTF. CDR3 nucleotide sequence: TGTGCCAGCAGCTTAAGTGCCCAGGGCCGGTATGGCTACACCTTC. V gene TRBV7-2 combines with J gene TRBJ1-2, with D perhaps TRBD1 (5 bases). The CDR3 covers 15 residues. Deletions cut 2 bases from V and 5 bases from J, with 15 bases between. Germline V gene lookup returns CDR1 SGHTA and CDR2 FQGNSA. Complete variable domain (other parts from reference TRBV7-2 and TRBJ1-2): GAGVSQSPSNKVTEKGKDVELRCDPISGHTALYWYRQSLGQGLEFLIYFQGNSAPDKSGLPSDRFSAERTGGSVSTLTIQRTQQEDSAVYLCASSLSAQGRYGYTFGSGTRLTVV.

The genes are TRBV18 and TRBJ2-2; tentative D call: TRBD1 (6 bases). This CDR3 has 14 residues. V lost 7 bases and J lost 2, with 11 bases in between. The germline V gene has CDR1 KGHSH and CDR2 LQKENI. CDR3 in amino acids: CASCRDTNTGELFF. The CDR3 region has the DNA TGTGCCAGCTGCCGGGACACCAACACCGGGGAGCTGTTTTTT.

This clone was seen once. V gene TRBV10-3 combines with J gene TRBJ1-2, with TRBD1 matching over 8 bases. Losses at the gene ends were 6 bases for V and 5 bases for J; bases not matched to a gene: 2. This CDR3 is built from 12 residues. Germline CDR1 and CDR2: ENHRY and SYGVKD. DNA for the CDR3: TGTGCCATCAGGGGACAGGTTTATGGCTACACCTTC. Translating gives CAIRGQVYGYTF.

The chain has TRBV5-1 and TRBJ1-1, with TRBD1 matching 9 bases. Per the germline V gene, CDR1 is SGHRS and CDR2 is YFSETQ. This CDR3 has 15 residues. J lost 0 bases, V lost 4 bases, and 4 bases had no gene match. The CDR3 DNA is TGCGCCAGCAGCCTATGGGACAGGGTGAACACTGAAGCTTTCTTT. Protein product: CASSLWDRVNTEAFF.